This entry concerns a single TCR beta chain. Its antigen is unknown. There are 14 residues in the CDR3. Trimming stripped 4 bases from V and 1 base from J, with 10 bases between. Germline CDR1 is LNHDA and CDR2 is SQIVND (reference sequence). TCRdb's copy holds only in-frame clones and misses some; the assay was immunoSEQ multiplex PCR. This table has 13,000 or so clones, 90% to 97% appearing once. This entry belongs to a study of neoadjuvant nivolumab and ipilimumab in lung cancer. Findings and limits, study-wide: Only two of four nivolumab-treated tumors gained richness and clonality by surgery.

The source of this sequence is an adult with non-small cell lung cancer. Here the sequenced sample was peripheral blood, taken after neoadjuvant nivolumab, alone or with ipilimumab, at or shortly before surgery. This chain uses TRBV19 with TRBJ1-1; possible D gene TRBD1, 6 bases. The CDR3 region has the DNA TGTGCCAGTAGTAGGACAGACCAGAACACTGAAGCTTTCTTT. It is translated as CASSRTDQNTEAFF.